These 32 T cell receptor beta chains came from one sample sequenced in a study of spatial heterogeneity in lung cancer. The sample's time point: sample taken at primary tumor resection. No cells were sorted before sequencing. The whole RNA sequenced was extracted from tumor, nontumor lung or frozen PBMC. Each CDR3 protein gets one entry after TCRdb re-called the 5' RACE reads with MiXCR. This sample yields 30,000 to 40,000 distinct CDR3 sequences, of which around 5.5% are seen a single time; 20% to 30% belongs to the top ten. The source was PBMCs, collected at surgery. These receptors were collected from a female donor with early-stage non-small cell lung cancer.

This clonotype was counted many times. CDR3 in DNA: TGTGCCAGCAGTTACGGGAGGGGGGTCCCCTACGAGCAGTACTTC. Residues: CASSYGRGVPYEQYF. The V gene is TRBV6-5, the J gene TRBJ2-7; TRBD2 might be the D (7 bases). The germline V gene has CDR1 MNHEY and CDR2 SVGAGI. Trimming took 2 bases from V and 2 from J, leaving 13 bases between them. This CDR3 is 15 amino acids long.

CDR3 residues: CASKPAAGIVLYNEQFF. For the CDR3, the DNA is TGTGCCAGCAAACCTGCGGCGGGGATCGTACTTTACAATGAGCAGTTCTTC. This chain joins TRBV6-5 and TRBJ2-1; D might be TRBD2 (6 bases). This CDR3 comprises 17 residues. Trimming left V 7 bases short and J 4 bases short, with 23 bases between. From germline, CDR1 is MNHEY and CDR2 SVGAGI.

This clonotype showed up many times. The chain couples TRBV7-2 to TRBJ1-5; a possible D gene is TRBD1 (5 bases). The V end lost 5 bases, the J end lost 6 bases, and 11 bases lay between the germline ends. CDR3 length equals 13 residues. The V gene's germline CDR1 is SGHTA and CDR2 FQGNSA. CDR3 loop: CASSPQGLQPQHF. CDR3 nucleotide sequence: TGTGCCAGCAGCCCCCAGGGTCTTCAGCCCCAGCATTTT.

This clonotype has ten or more counts. The J gene is TRBJ2-1, the V gene TRBV10-3, with TRBD1 matching 8 bases. V shed 10 bases, J shed 5 bases, and the junction held 7 bases outside the gene matches. CDR1 ENHRY and CDR2 SYGVKD come from the germline V gene. The CDR3 length is 13 residues. The CDR3 sequence is CATTDRGDNEQFF. CDR3 nucleotides: TGTGCCACCACTGACAGGGGAGACAATGAGCAGTTCTTC.

This clonotype was recorded only once. This may be a read error, as it is one base from a much larger clone. J is TRBJ2-1 and V is TRBV5-6; D is uncertain. Trimming shortened V by 1 base and J by 6 bases, and 8 bases separated the two germline ends. The CDR3 has 13 amino acids. Germline lookup yields CDR1 SGHDT and CDR2 YYEEEE. The CDR3 loop is CASSLLAFNEQFF. The CDR3 nucleotides read TGTGCCAGCAGCTTGTTAGCTTTCAATGAGCAGTTCTTC.

In this sample, this clonotype turned up a few times. The chain couples TRBV4-3 to TRBJ2-3; 9 bases line up with TRBD2. This CDR3 is 18 amino acids long. V shed 0 bases and J 1 base; nucleotides not matched to a gene: 8. The germline gives CDR1 LGHNA, CDR2 YSLEER. The DNA for the CDR3 is TGCGCCAGCAGCCAAGATGTTACGGCTAGCGGGGGCACAGATACGCAGTATTTT. It encodes CASSQDVTASGGTDTQYF.

At least ten counts were recorded for this clonotype. The CDR3 nucleotides read TGTGCCAGCAGCCCTACAGGGACGAGCACAGATACGCAGTATTTT. Its protein product is CASSPTGTSTDTQYF. This chain joins TRBV12-3 or TRBV12-4 and TRBJ2-3, with a weak D call TRBD1 (6 bases). Trimming left V 6 bases short and J 0 bases short, with 13 bases between. The CDR3 sequence is 15 residues long.

This clonotype has a count of ten or more. CDR3 protein: CSGQGKGEKLFF. The CDR3 DNA is TGCAGCGGACAGGGGAAGGGTGAAAAACTGTTTTTT. V usage is TRBV29-1 and J usage is TRBJ1-4, with 8 bases lining up with TRBD1. J was trimmed by 7 bases and V by 7 bases; bases with no gene match: 5. CDR1 is SQVTM, CDR2 ANQGSEA, per germline. The CDR3 consists of 12 residues.

In this sample, this clonotype turned up a few times. The V and J genes are TRBV12-3 or TRBV12-4 and TRBJ1-1; D gene ambiguous. The length of the CDR3 is 14 residues. V was trimmed by 1 base and J by 1 base, leaving 7 bases between them. The CDR3, as DNA: TGTGCCAGCAGTTTAGGGGCAGAGAACACTGAAGCTTTCTTT. This encodes CASSLGAENTEAFF.

The table lists this clonotype with many counts. The V and J genes are TRBV6-2 or TRBV6-3 and TRBJ2-5, with 8 bases lining up with TRBD1. V lost 6 bases to trimming and J lost 0 bases; unmatched junction nucleotides: 9. CDR1 is MNHEY, CDR2 SVGEGT, per germline. CDR3 size: 16 residues. In nucleotides, the CDR3 is TGTGCCAGCAGCCATCGCGCAGGGGGCGACCAAGAGACCCAGTACTTC. Translated: CASSHRAGGDQETQYF.

The sample holds many counts of this clonotype. The chain is built from TRBV24-1 and TRBJ2-3; 9 bases map to TRBD1. This CDR3 has 16 residues. The germline gives CDR1 KGHDR, CDR2 SFDVKD. With 4 bases clipped from V and 6 bases from J, the junction kept 10 bases outside the gene matches. CDR3 amino acids: CATSEGTGTFQDTQYF. In DNA form, the CDR3 reads TGTGCCACCAGTGAAGGGACAGGGACCTTCCAGGATACGCAGTATTTT.

This clonotype appeared many times. The rearrangement joins TRBV5-1 to TRBJ1-3, with a weak D call TRBD1 (6 bases). The CDR3 has 15 amino acids. V gave up 4 bases and J gave up 3 bases, with 14 bases separating them. Germline V gene lookup returns CDR1 SGHRS and CDR2 YFSETQ. DNA of the CDR3: TGCGCCAGCAGCCCCCTAGGGGGGCTTGGAAACACCATATATTTT. This encodes CASSPLGGLGNTIYF. Full variable domain (missing parts from reference TRBV5-1 and TRBJ1-3): KAGVTQTPRYLIKTRGQQVTLSCSPISGHRSVSWYQQTPGQGLQFLFEYFSETQRNKGNFPGRFSGRQFSNSRSEMNVSTLELGDSALYLCASSPLGGLGNTIYFGEGSWLTVV.

The chain employs TRBV28 and TRBJ2-7, with TRBD1 identical over 8 bases. The germline V gene encodes CDR1 MDHEN and CDR2 SYDVKM. V lost 4 bases and J lost 1; bases outside the gene matches: 6. This CDR3 has 15 amino acids. This CDR3 is CASSSGGVTSYEQYF. The CDR3 coding sequence is TGTGCCAGCAGTTCAGGGGGCGTAACGTCCTACGAGCAGTACTTC.

In this sample, this clonotype turned up many times. The gene calls are TRBV20-1 and TRBJ1-2, with D tentatively TRBD1 (5 bases). This CDR3 has 11 amino acids. V was trimmed by 0 bases and J by 14 bases, leaving 13 bases between them. Germline V CDR1 and CDR2: DFQATT, SNEGSKA (reference sequence). This CDR3 is CSARDLSGWTF. The CDR3 DNA reads as TGCAGTGCTAGAGATTTGTCAGGGTGGACCTTC.

This clonotype occurred a few times. J is TRBJ1-1 and V is TRBV6-6; maybe TRBD1 (6 bases). From germline, CDR1 is MNHNY and CDR2 SVGAGI (reference sequence). The CDR3 is made up of 12 amino acids. With 6 bases removed from V and 5 bases from J, the gap between germline ends came to 10 bases. In DNA form, the CDR3 reads TGTGCCAGCAGCTTCAGGGGAACTGAAGCTTTCTTT. It yields the protein CASSFRGTEAFF.

This clonotype was recorded many times. The rearrangement links TRBV5-6 to TRBJ2-1; the D is unclear. Trimming removed 0 bases from V and 8 bases from J, with 12 bases in between. The germline V gene has CDR1 SGHDT and CDR2 YYEEEE. There are 14 residues in the CDR3. CDR3 residues: CASSLGFPVHEQFF. For the CDR3, the DNA is TGTGCCAGCAGCTTGGGTTTCCCCGTGCATGAGCAGTTCTTC. The full variable domain, in which reference TRBV5-6 and TRBJ2-1 provide the parts outside the CDR3, is DAGVTQSPTHLIKTRGQQVTLRCSPKSGHDTVSWYQQALGQGPQFIFQYYEEEERQRGNFPDRFSGHQFPNYSSELNVNALLLGDSALYLCASSLGFPVHEQFFGPGTRLTVL.

In its sample, this clonotype was seen many times. The chain employs TRBV3-1 and TRBJ2-5; TRBD1 aligns across 11 bases. V shed 3 bases, J shed 2 bases, and the junction held 2 bases outside the gene matches. Germline values: CDR1 LGHDT, CDR2 YNNKEL (reference sequence). This CDR3 has 15 residues. The CDR3 DNA follows: TGTGCCAGCAGCCAGGACAGGGGGCGGCAAGAGACCCAGTACTTC. Protein: CASSQDRGRQETQYF.

This clonotype has at least ten counts. The chain has TRBV28 and TRBJ2-7; 8 positions match TRBD1. Looked up from germline, CDR1 is MDHEN and CDR2 is SYDVKM. The trim removed 4 bases at V and 5 bases at J, leaving 10 bases unmatched. This CDR3 region has 15 residues. The CDR3: CASSSTPRTGNEQYF. CDR3 DNA sequence: TGTGCCAGCAGTTCGACACCTCGGACAGGGAACGAGCAGTACTTC.

This clonotype was seen a few times. The chain joins TRBV12-1 to TRBJ1-1; no check of the table's D call, TRBD1, against the DNA was made. TRBV12-1 is a pseudogene locus. CDR3 length equals 15 residues. The CDR3 protein is CASSFEQGLNTEAFF. CDR3 coding DNA: TGTGCCAGCAGCTTCGAACAGGGGTTGAACACTGAAGCTTTCTTT.

In this sample, this clonotype turned up many times. This chain joins TRBV7-9 and TRBJ2-7; D is uncertain. The V and J ends lost 1 base and 5 bases respectively, with 9 bases between them. Germline values: CDR1 SEHNR, CDR2 FQNEAQ (reference sequence). The CDR3 has 13 amino acids. CDR3 amino acids: CASSLGPFDEQYF. Written as DNA, the CDR3 is TGTGCCAGCAGCTTAGGGCCTTTCGACGAGCAGTACTTC.

In its sample, this clonotype was seen a few times. V and J are TRBV19 and TRBJ2-5, with D perhaps TRBD2 (5 bases). Germline values: CDR1 LNHDA, CDR2 SQIVND (reference sequence). Trimming removed 0 bases at V and 4 bases at J, with 12 bases between. CDR3 length equals 15 residues. Written as DNA, the CDR3 is TGTGCCAGTAGTATAGAGGCCAGCAGCGGAGAGACCCAGTACTTC. Residues: CASSIEASSGETQYF. Full variable domain (outside the CDR3, taken from reference TRBV19 and TRBJ2-5): DGGITQSPKYLFRKEGQNVTLSCEQNLNHDAMYWYRQDPGQGLRLIYYSQIVNDFQKGDIAEGYSVSREKKESFPLTVTSAQKNPTAFYLCASSIEASSGETQYFGPGTRLLVL.

The chain has TRBV27 and TRBJ1-1; possibly TRBD1 for D (6 bases). CDR3 length equals 14 residues. Per the germline V gene, CDR1 is MNHEY and CDR2 is SMNVEV (reference sequence). Trimming shortened V by 3 bases and J by 5 bases, and 13 bases separated the two germline ends. CDR3 in DNA: TGTGCCAGCAGTTTGAGGGGGAAGATGACTGAAGCTTTCTTT. Translated, it gives CASSLRGKMTEAFF.

This clonotype was counted ten times or more. This chain uses TRBV27 with TRBJ1-5; tentatively, D is TRBD1 (5 bases). The CDR3 is made up of 13 amino acids. Germline V gene lookup returns CDR1 MNHEY and CDR2 SMNVEV (reference sequence). Trimming removed 5 bases from V and 7 bases from J, with 12 bases in between. CDR3: CASSREGRQPQHF. CDR3 sequence (DNA): TGTGCCAGCAGTAGAGAGGGACGGCAGCCCCAGCATTTT.

In this sample, this clonotype turned up many times. J is TRBJ2-5 and V is TRBV20-1, with 14 positions matching TRBD2. CDR3 length: 14 amino acids. The germline V gene has CDR1 DFQATT and CDR2 SNEGSKA (reference sequence). Trimming removed 8 bases from V and 4 bases from J; junction bases left unmatched: 6. The CDR3 DNA reads TGCAGTTCGACTAGCGGGGGGGTGATAGAGACCCAGTACTTC. Protein: CSSTSGGVIETQYF.

This clonotype occurred many times. This CDR3 is CSADSQGITDTQYF. CDR3 nucleotide sequence: TGCAGTGCTGACTCACAGGGGATCACAGATACGCAGTATTTT. The V call is TRBV20-1, the J call TRBJ2-3, with TRBD1 matching over 7 bases. This CDR3 is 14 amino acids long. Germline loops: CDR1 DFQATT, CDR2 SNEGSKA (reference sequence). With V trimmed by 5 bases and J by 2 bases, 7 bases remained unmatched.

This clonotype was recorded many times. This CDR3 is CASSGAPDGQPQHF. As DNA, the CDR3 is TGTGCCAGCAGCGGAGCCCCGGATGGTCAGCCCCAGCATTTT. The chain carries TRBV9 and TRBJ1-5, with D hard to call. V dropped 3 bases and J dropped 6 bases, with 13 bases sitting between them. This CDR3 comprises 14 residues. Per the germline V gene, CDR1 is SGDLS and CDR2 is YYNGEE.

Many counts were recorded for this clonotype. The chain recombines TRBV2 with TRBJ2-1; 14 bases map to TRBD2. The junction had 7 bases not matched to a gene; V was cut back by 5 bases and J by 4 bases. This CDR3 comprises 17 residues. Germline values: CDR1 SNHLY, CDR2 FYNNEI. This chain's CDR3 is CASSYSGLAGVYNEQFF. The DNA for the CDR3 is TGTGCCAGCAGTTACTCGGGACTAGCGGGGGTTTACAATGAGCAGTTCTTC.

In its sample, this clonotype was seen a few times. The chain employs TRBV30 and TRBJ1-5; D not certain. Trimming took off 0 bases at V and 1 base at J, with 7 bases between the two ends. The germline V gene encodes CDR1 GTSNPN and CDR2 SVGIG (reference sequence). The CDR3 is 14 residues long. CDR3 amino acids: CAWSVGLSNQPQHF. Here the CDR3 DNA reads TGTGCCTGGAGTGTAGGCTTAAGCAATCAGCCCCAGCATTTT.

J is TRBJ2-7 and V is TRBV13, with D perhaps assigned TRBD1 or TRBD2 (6 bases each). Trimming took 2 bases from V and 3 from J, leaving 14 bases between them. Germline-derived CDR1 and CDR2 are PRHDT and FYEKMQ (reference sequence). The CDR3 is made up of 15 amino acids. CDR3 in DNA: TGTGCCAGCAGCTTACCTTTCGGGGGCCTCTACGAGCAGTACTTC. Amino acids: CASSLPFGGLYEQYF. Full variable domain (missing parts from reference TRBV13 and TRBJ2-7): AAGVIQSPRHLIKEKRETATLKCYPIPRHDTVYWYQQGPGQDPQFLISFYEKMQSDKGSIPDRFSAQQFSDYHSELNMSSLELGDSALYFCASSLPFGGLYEQYFGPGTRLTVT.

The rearrangement uses TRBV6-1 and TRBJ2-3, with 10 bases that match TRBD2. This CDR3 has 15 residues. V shed 5 bases and J 2 bases; nucleotides not matched to a gene: 4. Germline loops: CDR1 MNHNS, CDR2 SASEGT. The CDR3 region is CASSSSGGPTDTQYF. The CDR3 nucleotides are TGTGCCAGCAGTTCTAGCGGGGGTCCCACAGATACGCAGTATTTT.

This clonotype was detected ten times or more. CDR3 loop: CASSFLGGGYEQYF. The CDR3 nucleotides read TGCGCCAGCAGCTTCTTGGGGGGAGGCTACGAGCAGTACTTC. V gene TRBV5-1 combines with J gene TRBJ2-7; TRBD2 might be the D (6 bases). The CDR3 spans 14 residues. Between the trimmed V and J ends, which lost 2 bases and 3 bases, there was a span of 12 bases. Germline V lookup: CDR1 SGHRS, CDR2 YFSETQ.

This clonotype was seen at least ten times. V and J are TRBV12-3 or TRBV12-4 and TRBJ2-7; no clear D gene. CDR3 length equals 12 residues. V lost 5 bases, J lost 0 bases, and 5 bases lay in between. In DNA, the CDR3 is TGTGCCAGCAGTCCTAGCTCCTACGAGCAGTACTTC. This sequence encodes CASSPSSYEQYF.